The entry below describes one T cell receptor (beta chain). Its antigen is still unknown. Per the germline V gene, CDR1 is DFQATT and CDR2 is SNEGSKA (reference sequence). The CDR3 runs 14 residues. V shed 3 bases, J shed 2 bases, and the junction held 5 bases outside the gene matches. These data come from a study of blood T cells in healthy people across ages. Study-wide points: Those diversity estimates obtained from one million T cells were thought to be underestimates.

A J-beta primer mix and a sample-barcoded 5' primer were used in a second PCR of about 7 to 12 cycles. TCRdb analysed the 5' RACE reads with MiXCR anew, one entry per CDR3 protein. The sample lists 550,000 to 750,000 distinct CDR3 sequences; roughly 21% were seen once. The chain recombines TRBV20-1 with TRBJ1-2, with 8 positions matching TRBD1. This receptor was taken from a man aged 65-85 years in good health. The sample consisted of blood. The DNA for the CDR3 is TGCAGTGCTAGTGTGGACAGGGCCAACTATGGCTACACCTTC. Translating gives CSASVDRANYGYTF.